One sample yielded the 11 T cell receptor beta chains listed below, sequenced in a study of shared clonotypes between healthy human individuals. Profiled with immunoSEQ multiplex PCR; TCRdb holds only in-frame clones, not every one. The data show about 2 million clones, 95% seen once. Sequenced input: naive CD4+ T cells sorted from blood. Described subset: CD45RA+ positively selected. The receptor source for this set is a man aged 18 to 35 in good health.

The V and J genes are TRBV5-1 and TRBJ2-5, with D uncertain. Germline CDR1 and CDR2: SGHRS and YFSETQ. Trimming left V 0 bases short and J 2 bases short, with 8 bases between. This CDR3 spans 14 amino acids. CDR3 region: CASSLGAVQETQYF. The CDR3 DNA reads TGCGCCAGCAGCTTGGGGGCAGTTCAAGAGACCCAGTACTTC.

V usage is TRBV10-3 and J usage is TRBJ2-1; weak D call: TRBD2 (6 bases). This CDR3 is built from 15 residues. Germline-derived CDR1 and CDR2 are ENHRY and SYGVKD. The V gene lost 4 bases and the J gene lost 5 bases, with 15 bases spanning the gap. CDR3 sequence: CAISVALAGNNEQFF. Written as DNA, the CDR3 is TGTGCCATCAGTGTAGCACTAGCCGGGAACAATGAGCAGTTCTTC.

The chain carries TRBV2 and TRBJ2-5, with D unclear. The CDR3 loop spans 12 amino acids. Germline V gene lookup returns CDR1 SNHLY and CDR2 FYNNEI. V lost 5 bases, J lost 4 bases, and 8 bases lay in between. CDR3 bases: TGTGCCAGCAGTAGCGAAAGAGAGACCCAGTACTTC. It yields the protein CASSSERETQYF.

The gene calls are TRBV6-1 and TRBJ1-1, with D possibly matching TRBD1 (5 bases). V was cut by 9 bases and J by 4 bases, with 15 bases left in between. This CDR3 has 13 amino acids. Germline V CDR1 and CDR2: MNHNS, SASEGT. This CDR3 reads CARTFREGTEAFF. The DNA of the CDR3 is TGTGCCAGGACGTTCAGGGAAGGCACTGAAGCTTTCTTT.

V and J are TRBV9 and TRBJ2-5; 9 bases map to TRBD2. This CDR3 is 17 amino acids long. With 0 bases clipped from V and 5 bases from J, the junction kept 11 bases outside the gene matches. From germline, CDR1 is SGDLS and CDR2 YYNGEE. CDR3 sequence (DNA): TGTGCCAGCAGCGTAGGAATTGGAGCGGGGGGCCGGGAGACCCAGTACTTC. It encodes CASSVGIGAGGRETQYF.

On this clone: The sample carries other DNA sequences with the same CDR3. The genes are TRBV10-3 and TRBJ2-1, with D possibly being TRBD2 (6 bases). The CDR3 has 13 amino acids. CDR1 and CDR2 from the germline V gene are ENHRY and SYGVKD. V was cut by 4 bases and J by 5 bases, with 9 bases left in between. CDR3: CAISGRGDNEQFF. The DNA of the CDR3 is TGTGCCATCAGTGGGCGGGGTGACAATGAGCAGTTCTTC.

The chain combines TRBV6-6 with TRBJ2-1, with 8 nucleotides matching TRBD2. Trimming cost V 6 bases and J 5 bases; bases outside gene matches: 12. CDR3 length: 16 amino acids. Germline V gives CDR1 MNHNY, CDR2 SVGAGI (reference sequence). This chain's CDR3 is CASSRFQAGVDNEQFF. The DNA of the CDR3 is TGTGCCAGCAGCCGATTTCAAGCGGGAGTGGACAATGAGCAGTTCTTC.

The chain has TRBV7-2 and TRBJ2-7; 11 bases align to TRBD2. CDR1 is SGHTA and CDR2 is FQGNSA in the germline V gene. V was pared by 5 bases and J by 0 bases, with 15 bases of the junction left unmatched. There are 19 residues in the CDR3. CDR3 DNA sequence: TGTGCCAGCAGCCTTCCCGGGACTAGCGGTCAAAAAAGCTCCTACGAGCAGTACTTC. This sequence encodes CASSLPGTSGQKSSYEQYF.

CDR3 loop: CASSLAQGIGTEAFF. CDR3 DNA: TGTGCCAGCAGCTTAGCTCAGGGCATTGGGACTGAAGCTTTCTTT. The V gene is TRBV7-6, the J gene TRBJ1-1, with a tentative D call TRBD1 (5 bases). Deletions cut 0 bases from V and 5 bases from J, with 13 bases between. Looked up from germline, CDR1 is SGHVS and CDR2 is FNYEAQ. The CDR3 runs to 15 residues.

There are a few counts of this clone. This specimen includes other DNA sequences encoding the same CDR3. This chain connects TRBV14 to TRBJ1-1; D unresolved. The ends were cut back, 4 bases at V and 2 bases at J, with 8 bases in the middle. Germline CDR1 reads SGHDN; CDR2 reads FVKESK. The CDR3 runs to 13 residues. The CDR3 nucleotides are TGTGCCAGCAGCCTTCAGGTTAACACTGAAGCTTTCTTT. Its translation is CASSLQVNTEAFF.

CDR3 sequence (DNA): TGTGCCAGCAGTCGCCAGGGCCCTAATAACGAGCAGTACTTC. This encodes CASSRQGPNNEQYF. This chain connects TRBV27 to TRBJ2-7, with D maybe TRBD1 (5 bases). CDR1 MNHEY and CDR2 SMNVEV come from the germline V gene (reference sequence). The CDR3 covers 14 residues. Trimming shortened V by 5 bases and J by 5 bases, and 16 bases separated the two germline ends.